This TCR beta chain is drawn from a study of shared clonotypes between healthy human individuals. Across the whole study: A couple of women and a few men aged 18 to 49 made up the donors. A donor's plate count was three for CD4 naive and three for CD4 memory; CD8 naive had two and CD8 memory one.

Sequencing used immunoSEQ multiplex PCR; TCRdb keeps in-frame clones, though not all of them. Of around 690,000 clones listed, about 90% were seen once; the top ten hold 34%. This CDR3 contains 16 residues. Germline V CDR1 and CDR2: SGHRS, YFSETQ. The V end lost 3 bases, the J end lost 3 bases, and 13 bases lay between the germline ends. This clonotype was obtained from a young man in good health. Some clones in this sample may be carry-over from other donors' samples. J is TRBJ2-6 and V is TRBV5-1; D is unclear. Sequencing was done on a sample of memory CD8+ T cells from PBMCs. Subset noted: CD45RO+ cells pooled with CCR7-negative TemRA cells. The CDR3 DNA is TGCGCCAGCAGCTGGCTTGATTTGTATGGGGCCAACGTCCTGACTTTC. This gives the protein CASSWLDLYGANVLTF.